The 11 T cell receptor beta chains below were found in one sample sequenced in a study of T cells in women clearing cervical HPV infection. Method: immunoSEQ multiplex PCR; TCRdb's copy keeps in-frame clones and lacks some. Here the sample table reports around 33,000 clones. Sequencing was performed on blood buffy coat. The receptors come from a woman aged 18-69 years with a cervical HPV16 infection that either progressed to CIN3+ or cleared (not recorded which).

As for this clone: The read falls 3 residues short of the CDR3 end, and the missing part is taken from the germline J gene. V usage is TRBV6-1 and J usage is TRBJ2-7; 8 positions match TRBD1. Germline CDR1 and CDR2: MNHNS and SASEGT. This CDR3 is built from 14 residues. V shed 3 bases and J 3 bases; nucleotides not matched to a gene: 4. The CDR3 DNA, read in part, is TGTGCCAGCAGTGAGGACAGGGAGGTCTACGAG. It codes for CASSEDREVYE. The entire CDR3 protein is CASSEDREVYEQYF.

This clone is medium-sized by frequency. Read data end 3 residues before the CDR3 end; the end is taken from the germline J gene. Other DNA sequences in the same sample also yield this CDR3. The chain employs TRBV18 and TRBJ2-7; 7 bases map to TRBD2. Germline V gene lookup returns CDR1 KGHSH and CDR2 LQKENI. V dropped 0 bases and J dropped 2; count of bases not matched to a gene: 7. This CDR3 has 16 residues. The DNA read from the CDR3 is TGTGCCAGCTCACCACCCCGTGGGAGGGGCGCCTACGAG. Residues: CASSPPRGRGAYE. The CDR3 in its entirety is CASSPPRGRGAYEQYF.

Of note for this clone: The junction differs from germline at one of its ends, possibly a read error. The sequenced CDR3 bases are TGTGCCAGCAGAGAAGACCAAGCCCCTTATACCGGGGAG. Protein: CASREDQAPYTGE. The entire CDR3 reads CASREDQAPYTGELFF. The gene calls are TRBV2 and TRBJ2-2, with D hard to call. Read coverage stops 3 residues before the CDR3 terminus; the germline J gene supplies the remainder. CDR1 is SNHLY, CDR2 FYNNEI, per germline. The CDR3 has 16 amino acids.

A remark on this clone: The read stops 3 residues short of the end of the CDR3; the missing end is completed from the germline J gene. The chain carries TRBV29-1 and TRBJ1-2; 9 bases are a match to TRBD1. CDR1 is SQVTM, CDR2 ANQGSEA, per germline. CDR3 length equals 14 residues. Trimming cost V 4 bases and J 4 bases; bases outside gene matches: 7. The CDR3 sequence is CSVGGQGISYGYTF. The part of the CDR3 DNA that was read is TGCAGCGTTGGGGGACAGGGAATTTCCTATGGC.

To note about this clone: The read is 3 residues too short to cover the CDR3 end, so that end is filled in from the germline J gene. J is TRBJ1-3 and V is TRBV19; a possible D gene is TRBD1 (6 bases). Trimming pared 5 bases from V and 2 bases from J, leaving 10 bases between. There are 14 residues in the CDR3. The germline V gene has CDR1 LNHDA and CDR2 SQIVND (reference sequence). CDR3 DNA, as far as it was read: TGTGCCAGTAGTTGGGACACCGCTGGAAACACC. Its protein product is CASSWDTAGNT. The entire CDR3 sequence reads CASSWDTAGNTIYF.

Worth noting for this clone: The CDR3 goes on 3 residues after the read ends, and that part is filled in from the germline J gene. The chain recombines TRBV20-1 with TRBJ1-1; D uncertain. V was cut by 3 bases and J by 7 bases, with 15 bases left in between. Per germline, CDR1 DFQATT and CDR2 SNEGSKA (reference sequence). The CDR3 totals 13 residues. The CDR3 loop reads CSASIGLLNEAFF. The CDR3 bases that were read are TGCAGTGCTAGTATTGGGCTCCTCAATGAA.

With respect to this clone: The DNA ends 3 residues before the CDR3 does, and the rest of the CDR3 is filled in from the germline J gene. The V call is TRBV11-1, the J call TRBJ2-7; maybe TRBD2 (5 bases). Germline V gives CDR1 SGHAT, CDR2 FQDESV (reference sequence). The CDR3 is 15 residues long. V was cut by 1 base and J by 1 base, with 11 bases left in between. The sequenced part of the CDR3 DNA is TGTGCCAGCAGCTTAGAACGGGGTCCTTCCTACGAG. Amino acids: CASSLERGPSYE. The CDR3 as a whole reads CASSLERGPSYEQYF.

About this clone itself: The read ends 3 residues shy of where the CDR3 ends; the end is completed using the germline J gene. The chain combines TRBV19 with TRBJ2-2; D not certain. This CDR3 has 16 residues. In germline, CDR1 is LNHDA, CDR2 SQIVND (reference sequence). V lost 7 bases and J 0 bases, leaving 15 bases between the germline ends. CDR3 bases read: TGTGCCAGTATACCCGACACGGTCGCGAACACCGGGGAG. Its protein product is CASIPDTVANTGE. The entire CDR3 protein is CASIPDTVANTGELFF.

About this clone itself: The sequenced fragment ends 3 residues before the CDR3 boundary, so the rest is inferred from the germline J gene. The chain recombines TRBV20-1 with TRBJ2-1; 9 bases match TRBD2. CDR1 and CDR2 from the germline V gene are DFQATT and SNEGSKA (reference sequence). V gave up 0 bases and J gave up 9 bases; unmatched junction bases: 12. The CDR3 length is 16 residues. CDR3 bases read: TGCAGTGCTAGAGAGCTTTGGCGGGAGGGCCTTATTGAG. It translates to CSARELWREGLIE. The whole CDR3 sequence is CSARELWREGLIEQFF.

Note on this clone: The read gets to within 3 residues of the CDR3 end, and the germline J gene fills in the rest. V is TRBV18 and J is TRBJ1-4, with a tentative D call TRBD1 (5 bases). Germline V gene sequence: CDR1 KGHSH, CDR2 LQKENI. This CDR3 is built from 15 residues. This CDR3 is CASSPDLGREEKLFF. The part of the CDR3 DNA that was read is TGTGCCAGCTCACCAGATCTGGGCAGGGAGGAGAAA.

To note about this clone: The CDR3 end is not reached by the read, which stops 3 residues before it; the germline J gene fills it in. The gene calls are TRBV6-1 and TRBJ2-5, with 10 nucleotides matching TRBD1. The CDR3 runs 16 residues. The germline V gene has CDR1 MNHNS and CDR2 SASEGT. The J segment lost 2 bases and the V segment lost 2 bases, leaving 5 bases of the junction unmatched. The DNA read from the CDR3 is TGTGCCAGCAGTGAAAGGGGGACAGGGGTGCAAGAGACC. Its translation: CASSERGTGVQET. The entire CDR3 is CASSERGTGVQETQYF.